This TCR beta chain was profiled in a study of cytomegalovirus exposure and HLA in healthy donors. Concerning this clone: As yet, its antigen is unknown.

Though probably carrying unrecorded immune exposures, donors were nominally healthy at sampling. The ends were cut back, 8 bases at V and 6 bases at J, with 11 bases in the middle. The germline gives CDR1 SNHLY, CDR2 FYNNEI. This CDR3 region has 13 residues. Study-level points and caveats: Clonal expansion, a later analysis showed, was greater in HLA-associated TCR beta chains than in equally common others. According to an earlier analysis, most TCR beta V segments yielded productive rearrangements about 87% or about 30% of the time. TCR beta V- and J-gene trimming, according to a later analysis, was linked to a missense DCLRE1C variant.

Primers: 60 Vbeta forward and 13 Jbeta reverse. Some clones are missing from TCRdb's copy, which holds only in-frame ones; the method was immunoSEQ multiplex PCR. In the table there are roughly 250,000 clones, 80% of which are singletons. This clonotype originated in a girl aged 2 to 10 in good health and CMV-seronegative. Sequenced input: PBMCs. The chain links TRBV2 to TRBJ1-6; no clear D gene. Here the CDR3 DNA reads TGTGCCAGCGGAGGCCGGGGTAATTCACCCCTCCACTTT. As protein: CASGGRGNSPLHF.